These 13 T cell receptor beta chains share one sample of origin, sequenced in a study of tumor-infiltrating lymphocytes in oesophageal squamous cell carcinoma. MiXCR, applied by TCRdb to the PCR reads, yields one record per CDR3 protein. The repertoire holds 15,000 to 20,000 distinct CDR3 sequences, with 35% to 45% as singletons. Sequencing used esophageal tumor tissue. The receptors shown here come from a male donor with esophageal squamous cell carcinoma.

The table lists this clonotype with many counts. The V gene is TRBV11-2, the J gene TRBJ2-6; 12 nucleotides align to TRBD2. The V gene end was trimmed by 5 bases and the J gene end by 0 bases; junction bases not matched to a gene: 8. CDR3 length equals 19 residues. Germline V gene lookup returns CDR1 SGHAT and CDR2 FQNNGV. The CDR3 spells CASSARLAGELSGANVLTF. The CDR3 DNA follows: TGTGCCAGCAGCGCCCGACTAGCGGGGGAACTCTCTGGGGCCAACGTCCTGACTTTC.

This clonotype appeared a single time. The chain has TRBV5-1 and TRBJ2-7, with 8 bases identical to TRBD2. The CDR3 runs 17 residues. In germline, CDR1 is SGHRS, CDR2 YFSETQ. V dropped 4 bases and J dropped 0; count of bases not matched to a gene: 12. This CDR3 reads CASSPGGVPGSSYEQYF. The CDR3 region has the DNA TGCGCCAGCAGCCCGGGGGGGGTCCCTGGAAGCTCCTACGAGCAGTACTTC.

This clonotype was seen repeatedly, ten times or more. The CDR3 nucleotides are TGTGCCAGCAGTTACGACGAGGGCTCCTACGAGCAGTACTTC. Protein: CASSYDEGSYEQYF. The chain is built from TRBV6-6 and TRBJ2-7; perhaps TRBD2 as D (5 bases). This CDR3 region has 14 residues. Germline V gene sequence: CDR1 MNHNY, CDR2 SVGAGI (reference sequence). V was shortened by 2 bases and J by 0 bases, with 8 bases between the two germline ends.

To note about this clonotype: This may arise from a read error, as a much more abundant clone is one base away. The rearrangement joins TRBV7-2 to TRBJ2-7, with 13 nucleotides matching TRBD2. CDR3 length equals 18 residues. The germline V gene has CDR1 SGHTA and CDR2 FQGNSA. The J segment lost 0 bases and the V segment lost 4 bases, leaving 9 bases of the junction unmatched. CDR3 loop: CASSSGLAGASNSYEQYF. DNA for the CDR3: TGTGCCAGCAGCTCCGGACTAGCGGGAGCGTCTAACTCCTACGAGCAGTACTTC.

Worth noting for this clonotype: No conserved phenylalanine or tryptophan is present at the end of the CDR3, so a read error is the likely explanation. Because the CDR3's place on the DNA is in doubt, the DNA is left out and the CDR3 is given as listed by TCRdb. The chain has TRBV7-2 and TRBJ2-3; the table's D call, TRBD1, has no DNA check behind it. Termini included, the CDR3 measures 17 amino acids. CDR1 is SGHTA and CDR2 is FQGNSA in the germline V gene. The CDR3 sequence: CASSLGDRDQETQYFGP.

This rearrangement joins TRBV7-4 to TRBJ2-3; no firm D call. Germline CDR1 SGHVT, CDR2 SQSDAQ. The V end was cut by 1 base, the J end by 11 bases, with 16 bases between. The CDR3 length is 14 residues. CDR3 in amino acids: CASSLDIEPYEQYF. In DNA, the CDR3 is TGTGCCAGCAGCTTAGATATAGAGCCCTACGAGCAGTATTTT.

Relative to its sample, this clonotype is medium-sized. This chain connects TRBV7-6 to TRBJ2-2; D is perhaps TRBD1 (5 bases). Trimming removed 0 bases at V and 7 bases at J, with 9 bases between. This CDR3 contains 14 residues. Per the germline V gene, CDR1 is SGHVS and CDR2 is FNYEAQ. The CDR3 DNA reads TGTGCCAGCAGCTTAGCAGGGGCCAACGGGGAGCTGTTTTTT. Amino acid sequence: CASSLAGANGELFF.

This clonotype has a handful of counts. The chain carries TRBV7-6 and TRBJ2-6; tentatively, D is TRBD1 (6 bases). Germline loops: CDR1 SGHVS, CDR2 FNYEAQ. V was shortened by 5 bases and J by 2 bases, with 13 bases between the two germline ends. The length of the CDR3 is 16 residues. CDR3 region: CASSQGIGTGANVLTF. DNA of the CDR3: TGTGCCAGCAGCCAGGGGATCGGGACTGGGGCCAACGTCCTGACTTTC. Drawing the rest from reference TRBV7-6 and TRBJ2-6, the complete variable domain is GAGVSQSPRYKVTKRGQDVALRCDPISGHVSLYWYRQALGQGPEFLTYFNYEAQQDKSGLPNDRFSAERPEGSISTLTIQRTEQRDSAMYRCASSQGIGTGANVLTFGAGSRLTVL.

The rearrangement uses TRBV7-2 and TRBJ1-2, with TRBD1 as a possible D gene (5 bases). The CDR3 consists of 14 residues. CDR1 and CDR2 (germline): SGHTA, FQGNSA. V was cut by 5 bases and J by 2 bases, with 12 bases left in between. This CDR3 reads CASSPGRMNYGYTF. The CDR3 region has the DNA TGTGCCAGCAGCCCGGGACGGATGAACTATGGCTACACCTTC.

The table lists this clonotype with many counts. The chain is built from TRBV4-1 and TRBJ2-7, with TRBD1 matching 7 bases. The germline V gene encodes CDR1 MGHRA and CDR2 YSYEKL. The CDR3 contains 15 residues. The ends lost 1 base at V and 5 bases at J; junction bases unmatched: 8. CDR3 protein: CASSQGQGVLHEQYF. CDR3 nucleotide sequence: TGCGCCAGCAGCCAAGGACAGGGAGTCCTCCACGAGCAGTACTTC.

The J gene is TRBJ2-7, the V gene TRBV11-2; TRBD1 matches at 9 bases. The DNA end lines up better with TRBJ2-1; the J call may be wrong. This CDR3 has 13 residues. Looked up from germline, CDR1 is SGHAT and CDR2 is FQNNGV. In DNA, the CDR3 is TGTGCCAGCGGAGGGACAGGGAGCAATGAGCAGTTCTTC. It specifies CASGGTGSNEQFF.

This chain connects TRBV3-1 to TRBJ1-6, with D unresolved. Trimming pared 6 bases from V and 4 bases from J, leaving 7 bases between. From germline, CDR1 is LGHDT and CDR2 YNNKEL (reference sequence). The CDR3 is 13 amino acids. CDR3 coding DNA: TGTGCCAGCAGGGCCGGTTATAATTCACCCCTCCACTTT. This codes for CASRAGYNSPLHF.

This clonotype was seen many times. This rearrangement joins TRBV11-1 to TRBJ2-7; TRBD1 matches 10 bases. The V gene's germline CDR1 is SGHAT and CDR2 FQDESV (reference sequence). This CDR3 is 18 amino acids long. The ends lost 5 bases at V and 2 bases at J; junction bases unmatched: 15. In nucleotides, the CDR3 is TGTGCCAGCAGCCAGACCCCCACAGACAGGGGGCGGCCCTACGAGCAGTACTTC. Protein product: CASSQTPTDRGRPYEQYF.